A selection of T cell receptor beta chains follows, all from one sample in a study of early T cells in non-severe SARS-CoV-2 infection. TCRdb reprocessed the 5' RACE reads via MiXCR and lists one record per CDR3 protein. The sample holds tens of thousands of distinct CDR3 sequences, roughly 12% seen once. This specimen consisted of whole blood, obtained at baseline. All receptors derive from an adult who was a healthcare worker with PCR-confirmed SARS-CoV-2 infection or an uninfected control (not recorded which). CDR3s include the opening cysteine and the closing phenylalanine or tryptophan. Each record gives: J gene, clone size, D gene, V gene, CDR3 DNA, CDR3 protein. A D gene is named only where the DNA matches it firmly. Clone size appears in some rows only: once, few, many, or a class for an expanded clone.

TRBJ2-7 | many | NA | TRBV20-1 | TGCAGTGCTAGAGTGAATAGGAACCACGAGCAGTACTTC | CSARVNRNHEQYF
TRBJ2-7 | NA | TRBD1 | TRBV24-1 | TGTGCCACCAGTGATTCCCGGGACAGTAACTACGAGCAGTACTTC | CATSDSRDSNYEQYF
TRBJ2-1 | NA | TRBD1 | TRBV6-6 | TGTGCCAGCAGTAGGGACAGGGACCCCTACAATGAGCAGTTCTTC | CASSRDRDPYNEQFF
TRBJ1-4 | NA | NA | TRBV5-5 | TGTGCCAGCAGCTTATATTTAACTAATGAAAAACTGTTTTTT | CASSLYLTNEKLFF
TRBJ2-1 | few | TRBD2 | TRBV6-5 | TGTGCCAGCAGTCCTAGCGGGAGACCCTACAATGAGCAGTTCTTC | CASSPSGRPYNEQFF
TRBJ2-1 | NA | TRBD2 | TRBV20-1 | TGCAGTGCTAGGGTGTCGGGGGGGCCCAATGAGCAGTTCTTC | CSARVSGGPNEQFF
TRBJ2-3 | NA | TRBD2 | TRBV12-3/TRBV12-4 | TGTGCTAGTAGCGGGAGCACAGATACGCAGTATTTT | CASSGSTDTQYF
TRBJ1-5 | few | TRBD1 | TRBV28 | TGTGCCAGCAAGGGACAGGGAGACCAGCCCCAGCATTTT | CASKGQGDQPQHF
TRBJ2-7 | NA | NA | TRBV27 | TGTGCCAGCAGCGGTAGGTTAGGTGTCGGTCAGTACTTC | CASSGRLGVGQYF
TRBJ2-2 | NA | NA | TRBV20-1 | TGCAGTGCTAAGTTCCCCGGCACCGGGGAGCTGGTTTTT | CSAKFPGTGELVF
TRBJ1-6 | NA | NA | TRBV20-1 | TGCAGTGCCCCGGACGGGAGCTCCTATAATTCACCCCTCCACTTT | CSAPDGSSYNSPLHF
TRBJ1-1 | many | NA | TRBV25-1 | TGTGCCAGCAGTCCTCCGGGGGAGACTGAAGCTTTCTTT | CASSPPGETEAFF
TRBJ2-1 | many | TRBD2 | TRBV29-1 | TGCAGCGTGGGACTAGCGGGGGGTTCCTACAATGAGCAGTTCTTC | CSVGLAGGSYNEQFF
TRBJ1-1 | NA | TRBD1 | TRBV5-6 | TGTGCCAGCAGTTGGGACAGGGGAGCTGAAGCTTTCTTT | CASSWDRGAEAFF
TRBJ2-7 | few | NA | TRBV10-3 | TGTGCCATCAGTCGCGACAGCTACGAGCAGTACTTC | CAISRDSYEQYF
TRBJ2-2 | NA | NA | TRBV12-3/TRBV12-4 | TGTGCCAGCAGTTTAGAGAGACCCTCGGACACCGGGGAGCTGTTTTTT | CASSLERPSDTGELFF
TRBJ2-5 | few | NA | TRBV27 | TGTGCCAGCAGTCATCGGACAGCCCCCCAAGAGACCCAGTACTTC | CASSHRTAPQETQYF
TRBJ1-1 | few | TRBD1 | TRBV29-1 | TGCAGCGTTGAAGATTCAGGGGGGGACACTGAAGCTTTCTTT | CSVEDSGGDTEAFF
TRBJ1-1 | few | NA | TRBV10-3 | TGTGCCATCAGTGAGTCGGCCAGCGCGGCTTTCTTT | CAISESASAAFF
TRBJ2-1 | few | TRBD2 | TRBV25-1 | TGTGCCACCGTCCTAGCGGGGGGGGAAAATGAGCAGTTCTTC | CATVLAGGENEQFF
TRBJ1-1 | NA | NA | TRBV11-2 | TGTGCCAGCAGCTTATTTTCAACGGGCACTGAAGCTTTCTTT | CASSLFSTGTEAFF
TRBJ2-3 | few | NA | TRBV6-2/TRBV6-3 | TGTGCCAGCGCAACCAATGGGAATACGCAGTATTTT | CASATNGNTQYF
TRBJ1-1 | NA | NA | TRBV6-2/TRBV6-3 | TGTGCCAGCAGTCACAACACTGAAGCTTTCTTT | CASSHNTEAFF
TRBJ2-7 | NA | TRBD2 | TRBV3-1 | TGTGCCAGCACCCTAGCGGGAGCCTCCGAGCAGTACTTC | CASTLAGASEQYF
TRBJ2-7 | many | TRBD1 | TRBV12-3/TRBV12-4 | TGTGCCAGCAGTTTTCGATCCACCCGGGACAGGGAGTGGGAGCAGTACTTC | CASSFRSTRDREWEQYF
TRBJ1-1 | few | NA | TRBV5-1 | TGCGCCAGCAGCTTGGATTCCGGGGCGATGAACACTGAAGCTTTCTTT | CASSLDSGAMNTEAFF
TRBJ1-6 | few | NA | TRBV5-6 | TGTGCCAGCAGCAGCGGGCCGAATGCTTCACCCCTCCACTTT | CASSSGPNASPLHF
TRBJ1-4 | many | TRBD1 | TRBV7-6 | TGTGCCAGCAGCTCATACAGGGGGGTTCGTGAAAAACTGTTTTTT | CASSSYRGVREKLFF
TRBJ1-1 | few | TRBD1 | TRBV7-6 | TGTGCCAGCAGCTTAAGAATACAGGGGGCGGCGGGGAACACTGAAGCTTTCTTT | CASSLRIQGAAGNTEAFF
TRBJ1-1 | NA | NA | TRBV18 | TGTGCCAGCTCTCCGGACTTAAACACTGAAGCTTTCTTT | CASSPDLNTEAFF
TRBJ2-7 | NA | NA | TRBV28 | TGTGCCAGCAGTTTACTCGTCGGACCGCCCTACGAGCAGTACTTC | CASSLLVGPPYEQYF
TRBJ2-2 | few | NA | TRBV6-4 | TGTGCCAGCAGCCAGACAGGTCCGACCGGGGAGCTGTTTTTT | CASSQTGPTGELFF
TRBJ1-2 | NA | NA | TRBV6-1 | TGTGCCAGCAGTGTGGACGGCGAACGAGATGGCTACACCTTC | CASSVDGERDGYTF
TRBJ2-2 | medium-sized | NA | TRBV24-1 | TGTGCCACCAGTGATTTGCCCAGGGGTTCCGGGGAGCTGTTTTTT | CATSDLPRGSGELFF
TRBJ2-3 | NA | TRBD2 | TRBV2 | TGTGCCAGCAGGCCCGGGGGGATAGATACGCAGTATTTT | CASRPGGIDTQYF
TRBJ2-6 | NA | TRBD1 | TRBV6-5 | TGTGCCAGCAGGACAGGGTACGGGGCCAACGTCCTGACTTTC | CASRTGYGANVLTF
TRBJ2-7 | NA | TRBD2 | TRBV6-6 | TGTGCCAGCAAAGAGGGAGGGGACTTAAACTACGAGCAGTACTTC | CASKEGGDLNYEQYF
TRBJ2-7 | NA | TRBD2 | TRBV18 | TGTGCCAGCTCACGACTACTAGCGACCCTCTACGAGCAGTACTTC | CASSRLLATLYEQYF
TRBJ1-1 | NA | NA | TRBV12-3/TRBV12-4 | TGTGCCAGCATTGAAGGAGGGAAAATCACTGAAGCTTTCTTT | CASIEGGKITEAFF
TRBJ2-1 | many | TRBD1 | TRBV7-2 | TGTGCCAGCAGCATACCCCAGGGGGCCCATGAGCAGTTCTTC | CASSIPQGAHEQFF
TRBJ1-1 | NA | NA | TRBV19 | TGTGCCAGTAGTATTAGGGGGGACTCTGAAGCTTTCTTT | CASSIRGDSEAFF
TRBJ2-1 | many | TRBD2 | TRBV2 | TGTGCCAGCACCCGACTAGCGGGAGGTGTTGAGCAGTTCTTC | CASTRLAGGVEQFF
TRBJ1-2 | NA | TRBD1 | TRBV13 | TGTGCCAGCAGCCCCAAAGGGGGCACCAACTATGGCTACACCTTC | CASSPKGGTNYGYTF
TRBJ2-1 | many | TRBD2 | TRBV10-3 | TGTGCCTCGAGGCCCGGGACTAGCGGGAGGAGCTCCTACAATGAGCAGTTCTTC | CASRPGTSGRSSYNEQFF
TRBJ2-3 | NA | NA | TRBV19 | TGTGCCAGTAGTTCAAGCGTCACTAGCACAGATACGCAGTATTTT | CASSSSVTSTDTQYF
TRBJ1-1 | NA | NA | TRBV29-1 | TGCAGCGTTGAAGAGCACAGTAGAAGCACTGAAGCTTTCTTT | CSVEEHSRSTEAFF
TRBJ2-1 | few | NA | TRBV29-1 | TGCAGCGTTAGTCTAGGGACTCACAATGAGCAGTTCTTC | CSVSLGTHNEQFF
TRBJ2-1 | few | NA | TRBV15 | TGTGCCACCAGGTCCTTGGACGGATACTACAATGAGCAGTTCTTC | CATRSLDGYYNEQFF
TRBJ2-2 | few | NA | TRBV5-6 | TGTGCCAGCAGCTTCACCGATAACACCGGGGAGCTGTTTTTT | CASSFTDNTGELFF
TRBJ2-7 | NA | NA | TRBV7-2 | TGTGCCAGCAGCTCTACCACGGATGGCTACGAGCAGTACTTC | CASSSTTDGYEQYF
TRBJ1-2 | many | TRBD1 | TRBV5-1 | TGCGCCAGCACCCCAACCGGGACAGGGGACGGCTACACCTTC | CASTPTGTGDGYTF
TRBJ1-3 | NA | NA | TRBV20-1 | TGCAGTGGTCAGGGGCAGAGCTCTGGAAACACCATATATTTT | CSGQGQSSGNTIYF
TRBJ2-1 | few | NA | TRBV7-9 | TGTGCCAGCAGCTCACCCCCTCAGGGCGGGAAATACAATGAGCAGTTCTTC | CASSSPPQGGKYNEQFF
TRBJ2-7 | few | NA | TRBV20-1 | TGCAGGCCTAGAATTGACGCGCTCCTCGAGCAGTACTTC | CRPRIDALLEQYF